Below are 10 T cell receptor beta chains sequenced from a single sample in a study of molecular identifiers for immune sequencing clone quantification. Using its own MiXCR run on the PCR reads, TCRdb lists one record per CDR3 protein. The sample holds about 640,000 distinct CDR3 sequences, 15% to 20% seen once. The sequenced sample was naive CD8+ T cells from blood, with Jurkat cell RNA spiked in. Subset: FACS-sorted CD8+CD4-CCR7+CD45RA+ naive T cells. Receptors were obtained from a human donor in good health. Some libraries in this study had Jurkat cell RNA spiked in.

This clonotype showed up many times. The CDR3 DNA follows: TGTGCCAGCAGCGTAGAAGCAGGAGCAGATACGCAGTATTTT. This encodes CASSVEAGADTQYF. V usage is TRBV9 and J usage is TRBJ2-3; D not certain. The CDR3 has 14 residues. Germline values: CDR1 SGDLS, CDR2 YYNGEE. V was shortened by 0 bases and J by 4 bases, with 9 bases between the two germline ends.

Points on this clonotype: This could be a read error, since a much larger clone is one nucleotide away. CDR3 bases: TGCAGTACTAGTCATGGGTCCTACGAGCAGTACTTC. Translated: CSTSHGSYEQYF. The chain combines TRBV20-1 with TRBJ2-7, with D perhaps TRBD2 (5 bases). CDR1 DFQATT and CDR2 SNEGSKA come from the germline V gene (reference sequence). This CDR3 comprises 12 residues.

The chain combines TRBV6-6 with TRBJ1-3; maybe TRBD1 (6 bases). Germline V gene data show CDR1 as MNHNY and CDR2 as SVGAGI (reference sequence). The CDR3 is 19 residues long. The germline V and J ends were trimmed by 2 bases and 4 bases, with 24 bases remaining between them. CDR3 region: CASSYLGRGAFGSGNTIYF. DNA for the CDR3: TGTGCCAGCAGTTACCTCGGACGGGGGGCGTTTGGTTCGGGAAACACCATATATTTT.

This clonotype was counted at least ten times. V gene TRBV2 combines with J gene TRBJ2-3, with D maybe TRBD2 (6 bases). Between the trimmed V and J ends, which lost 1 base and 2 bases, there was a span of 13 bases. Germline CDR1 is SNHLY and CDR2 is FYNNEI. The CDR3 extends over 16 amino acids. This CDR3 reads CASSEVSGTPTDTQYF. CDR3 sequence (DNA): TGTGCCAGCAGTGAAGTCTCCGGGACTCCCACAGATACGCAGTATTTT.

On this clonotype: A much larger clone differs from this one at a single base, so this may be a read error. This chain links TRBV2 with TRBJ2-1, with unresolved D. The CDR3 length is 12 residues. Germline-derived CDR1 and CDR2 are SNHLY and FYNNEI. The CDR3 sequence: CASGDQRHEQFF. In nucleotides, the CDR3 is TGTGCCAGCGGTGACCAACGCCATGAGCAGTTCTTC.

This clonotype was found a few times. This rearrangement joins TRBV6-2 or TRBV6-3 to TRBJ2-7, with 8 bases that match TRBD1. CDR3 length equals 14 residues. Unmatched junction bases numbered 10, after V lost 5 bases and J lost 7 bases. Germline V gives CDR1 MNHEY, CDR2 SVGEGT. The CDR3 loop reads CASSPTWTGKEQYF. The DNA of the CDR3 is TGTGCCAGCAGTCCTACCTGGACAGGGAAAGAGCAGTACTTC.

To note about this clonotype: With a much larger clone just one base away, this may be a read error. This chain links TRBV7-2 with TRBJ2-1; a weak D match, TRBD1 (6 bases). The CDR3 is made up of 18 amino acids. Per the germline V gene, CDR1 is SGHTA and CDR2 is FQGNSA. The CDR3 DNA follows: TGTGCCAGCAGCTATGACTTAGGGGGACCTCACCCTTACAGTGAGCAGTTCTTC. Protein sequence: CASSYDLGGPHPYSEQFF.

This clonotype was recorded many times. In nucleotides, the CDR3 is TGTGCCAGCAGCTCGGACAGGGAGTACGAGCAGTACTTC. It yields the protein CASSSDREYEQYF. This chain uses TRBV13 with TRBJ2-7; 8 bases fit TRBD1. The germline V gene has CDR1 PRHDT and CDR2 FYEKMQ (reference sequence). The CDR3 runs 13 residues. V lost 4 bases to trimming and J lost 4 bases; unmatched junction nucleotides: 3.

This clonotype has a count of ten or more. This chain joins TRBV24-1 and TRBJ2-1, with 7 positions matching TRBD1. Per the germline V gene, CDR1 is KGHDR and CDR2 is SFDVKD. CDR3 length equals 13 residues. Trimming at V came to 6 bases and at J to 7 bases, leaving 5 bases not matched to a gene. The CDR3 is CATSTGAYNEQFF. The CDR3 nucleotides read TGTGCCACCAGTACAGGGGCTTATAATGAGCAGTTCTTC.

This clonotype was counted many times. The V call is TRBV9, the J call TRBJ2-7; the match to TRBD1 covers 7 bases. Trimming cost V 4 bases and J 2 bases; bases outside gene matches: 9. This CDR3 has 15 residues. Germline loops: CDR1 SGDLS, CDR2 YYNGEE. The CDR3 sequence is CASSWSGTDTYEQYF. CDR3 coding DNA: TGTGCCAGCAGCTGGTCCGGGACAGACACCTACGAGCAGTACTTC.